The sequence of this T cell receptor (beta chain) was determined in a study of T cell repertoires in cytomegalovirus infection. On this clonotype: Its antigen is undetermined.

TCRdb passed the reads through MiXCR, listing each CDR3 protein once. Found here are approximately 910,000 distinct CDR3 sequences, more than 25% of them singletons; the top ten hold 11% to 15%. Between the trimmed V and J ends, which lost 6 bases and 0 bases, there was a span of 9 bases. CDR1 is MNHNS and CDR2 is SASEGT in the germline V gene. The CDR3 runs 13 residues. This sequence joins TRBV6-1 and TRBJ2-7; TRBD1 might be the D (6 bases). This TCR was recovered from a human donor in good health (CMV status not recorded). Some clones in this sample may be carry-over from other donors' samples. The material sequenced was cultured CD8+ T cells from PBMCs, taken from culture after CMV antigen stimulation. The CDR3 DNA reads TGTGCCAGCAGAGACAGGTTCTCCTACGAGCAGTACGTC. Translating gives CASRDRFSYEQYV.